Listed below are T cell receptor beta chains from one sample, sequenced in a study of control samples from healthy donors and cancer patients. The table came from immunoSEQ multiplex PCR; TCRdb's copy has only in-frame clones and leaves some out. This sample carries under 450,000 clones, 80% to 95% of them seen once, and the ten largest clones take about 6.3%. The sequencing input was PBMCs. These receptors all stem from a man in his forties with head and neck cancer. Each CDR3 is given with its conserved first and last residue. The D gene is left open where the match is weak. Not every row has a clone size; where given, it reads once, few, many or a size class.

CDR3nt	CDR3aa	v_gene	j_gene	abundance	d_gene
TGTGCCAGCAGTTTAGACACAGGGGCTGGGGCCAACGTCCTGACTTTC	CASSLDTGAGANVLTF	TRBV27	TRBJ2-6	-	TRBD1
TGCAGTGCTAGTTTTCGCCCGCCGACTAACTCTGGAAACACCATATATTTT	CSASFRPPTNSGNTIYF	TRBV20-1	TRBJ1-3	-	-
TGTGCCAGCTCACCGAGGAGGCAGGGGACCGGCTATGGCTACACCTTC	CASSPRRQGTGYGYTF	TRBV18	TRBJ1-2	-	-
TGTGCCAGCAGTCTCCTCGAGGTGGAGACCCAGTACTTC	CASSLLEVETQYF	TRBV9	TRBJ2-5	-	-
TGTGCCAGCAGCCACCGGACTAGCGGGGGGCCAGAGACCCAGTACTTC	CASSHRTSGGPETQYF	TRBV7-6	TRBJ2-5	-	TRBD2
TGTGCCAGCAGCCAGGACACGACACCGGAGACCCAGTACTTC	CASSQDTTPETQYF	TRBV4-2	TRBJ2-5	-	-
TGTGCCATCAGCCACCCGGCCACAGGGGGCCAAGAGACCCAGTACTTC	CAISHPATGGQETQYF	TRBV10-3	TRBJ2-5	-	TRBD1
TGTGCCAGCAGCCCCCGGTACGGGACTAATGAAAAACTGTTTTTT	CASSPRYGTNEKLFF	TRBV5-6	TRBJ1-4	-	-
TGTGCCAGTAGTATAGAGGAGGGGCCAGGATCACCCCTCCACTTT	CASSIEEGPGSPLHF	TRBV19	TRBJ1-6	-	-
TGTGCCAGCAGCCCCCGGAGGCCCTACGAGCAGTACTTC	CASSPRRPYEQYF	TRBV7-9	TRBJ2-7	-	-
TGCGCCAGCAGCCTTTCGCCCAAACGACAGGGAGGCTGGTATGGCTACACCTTC	CASSLSPKRQGGWYGYTF	TRBV4-1	TRBJ1-2	-	TRBD1
TGTGCCTGGAGCAATCCCGGACAGGGAAGGTCAGGGGCCAACGTCCTGACTTTC	CAWSNPGQGRSGANVLTF	TRBV30	TRBJ2-6	-	TRBD1
TGTGCCAGCAGACAGGACCTAGGGGGTCCTGAAGCTTTCTTT	CASRQDLGGPEAFF	TRBV25-1	TRBJ1-1	-	-
TGTGCCAGCAGGGGGACCACAGGGAGCTATGGCTACACCTTC	CASRGTTGSYGYTF	TRBV5-8	TRBJ1-2	-	-
TGCAGCGTCTTTGAGGGGGGAGAAAACAATGAGCAGTTCTTC	CSVFEGGENNEQFF	TRBV29-1	TRBJ2-1	-	-
TGTGCCAGCAAAGAGGCCAGGAATCCTTCTAACTATGGCTACACCTTC	CASKEARNPSNYGYTF	TRBV2	TRBJ1-2	-	-
TGCGCCAGTTACAGGGATAGAGCTCCCTACGAGCAGTACTTC	CASYRDRAPYEQYF	TRBV19	TRBJ2-7	-	-
TGTGCCAGCAGCTTACTTGGGGGCTTAACAGCTGAGCAGTTCTTC	CASSLLGGLTAEQFF	TRBV7-2	TRBJ2-1	-	-
TGTGCCAGTGCCACCACAGGTCCCAATCAGCCCCAGCATTTT	CASATTGPNQPQHF	TRBV19	TRBJ1-5	-	-
TGCGCCAGCAGCCAAGGTTCAAGTGGGGCCAGGACGACCGGCTACACCTTC	CASSQGSSGARTTGYTF	TRBV4-1	TRBJ1-2	-	-
TGTGCCTGGAGTGAACAGGGTAGACAGCCCCAGCATTTT	CAWSEQGRQPQHF	TRBV30	TRBJ1-5	-	-
TGCGCCAGCAGTGATCTTTCCCGCCGGGACATAGGGCATTCACCCCTCCACTTT	CASSDLSRRDIGHSPLHF	TRBV10-2	TRBJ1-6	once	-
TGTGCCAGCAGCAAAGGGTCGGGACAGGTAGTCTTTTTACGGGTAACTAATGAAAAACTGTTTTTT	CASSKGSGQVVFLRVTNEKLFF	TRBV21-1	TRBJ1-4	-	-
TGTGCCAGCAGCTTAGGAAATGGCTACACCTTC	CASSLGNGYTF	TRBV7-9	TRBJ1-2	-	-
TGTGCCAGCAGTTACAACTTGCGGGTTCGCGATCAGCCCCAGCATTTT	CASSYNLRVRDQPQHF	TRBV6-2/TRBV6-3	TRBJ1-5	-	-
TGTGCCACCAGCAGAGATTTGACAGGGCGGAATTCACCCCTCCACTTT	CATSRDLTGRNSPLHF	TRBV15	TRBJ1-6	-	TRBD1
TGTGCCAGCAGCTTAAGGGCGGGACACACAGATACGCAGTATTTT	CASSLRAGHTDTQYF	TRBV11-3	TRBJ2-3	-	-
TGTGCCAGCAGTTCAGGGGTTGGCTACACCTTC	CASSSGVGYTF	TRBV6-5	TRBJ1-2	-	-
TGTGCCATCAGTGACCCCTCCGGGACAGGGTCCTACAATGAGCAGTTCTTC	CAISDPSGTGSYNEQFF	TRBV10-3	TRBJ2-1	-	TRBD1
TGTGCCAGCAGTACGATGGACAGGGCGGAGGAGACCCAGTACTTC	CASSTMDRAEETQYF	TRBV28	TRBJ2-5	-	TRBD1
TGTGCCAGCTCACCAGGGGGTAGCAGCACAGATACGCAGTATTTT	CASSPGGSSTDTQYF	TRBV18	TRBJ2-3	-	-
TGTGCCAGCGGGTTCTACGAGAGGAGCGAGCAGTACTTC	CASGFYERSEQYF	TRBV7-2	TRBJ2-7	-	-
TGTGCCAGCAGCGTAGATTTGAGGGGGGACGAGCAGTACTTC	CASSVDLRGDEQYF	TRBV9	TRBJ2-7	-	-
TGTGCCAGCAGTTTATTCCGGGTACAGAATGAGCAGTTCTTC	CASSLFRVQNEQFF	TRBV28	TRBJ2-1	-	-
TGTGCCAGCAGTTTTTCGGGACCGAGTGACGAGCAGTACTTC	CASSFSGPSDEQYF	TRBV27	TRBJ2-7	once	-
TGTGCTAGTCGATATGGGGTACAAAACCAAGAGACCCAGTACTTC	CASRYGVQNQETQYF	TRBV12-5	TRBJ2-5	-	-
TGCGCCAGCAGCTTGGCTCCGGCCGGGGCAACTAATGAAAAACTGTTTTTT	CASSLAPAGATNEKLFF	TRBV5-1	TRBJ1-4	-	-
TGTGCCAGCAGTAGTCCCCTAGGGACTGAAGCTTTCTTT	CASSSPLGTEAFF	TRBV28	TRBJ1-1	-	-
TGTGCCAGCAGCCGAGACACGTACTATGGCTACACCTTC	CASSRDTYYGYTF	TRBV7-9	TRBJ1-2	once	-
TGCAGCGTTGGAGGCAGGGGAAATGAAAAACTGTTTTTT	CSVGGRGNEKLFF	TRBV29-1	TRBJ1-4	-	-
TGCGCCAGCAGCTTCCCTAGCGGGAGGGCCTCTGGAGATACGCAGTATTTT	CASSFPSGRASGDTQYF	TRBV5-1	TRBJ2-3	-	TRBD2
TGTGCCAGCAGCGCGGACAGGGTCATCCCCGGGGAGCTGTTTTTT	CASSADRVIPGELFF	TRBV6-5	TRBJ2-2	-	TRBD1
TGTGCCAGCTTGGGGGGAGCTCGGGGGACCCAGTACTTC	CASLGGARGTQYF	TRBV11-2	TRBJ2-5	-	-
TGTGCCAGCAGCCCCCGTGAAAGGGACACCGGGGAGCTGTTTTTT	CASSPRERDTGELFF	TRBV6-2/TRBV6-3	TRBJ2-2	-	-
TGTGCCAGCAGATCGGGTTACGAGCAGTACTTC	CASRSGYEQYF	TRBV27	TRBJ2-7	-	-
TGTGCCAGCAGTCGGGACGGATCCCTTAACACCGGGGAGCTGTTTTTT	CASSRDGSLNTGELFF	TRBV27	TRBJ2-2	-	-
TGTGCCAGCAGCTTAGGGGGACAGGCTGGTGAGCAGTTCTTC	CASSLGGQAGEQFF	TRBV7-9	TRBJ2-1	-	TRBD1
TGTGCCAGCAGTTTACTCTACAATGAGCAGTTCTTC	CASSLLYNEQFF	TRBV12-3/TRBV12-4	TRBJ2-1	-	-
TGTGCCAGCAGTTTATTCCCTAGCGGGAGAAGCGGTGAGCAGTTCTTC	CASSLFPSGRSGEQFF	TRBV27	TRBJ2-1	-	TRBD2
TGTGCCATCAGTGAGGCGAGGGACGCGGTCCGCGGGCCTACTATGGGGTCCTATGGCTACACCTTC	CAISEARDAVRGPTMGSYGYTF	TRBV10-3	TRBJ1-2	-	-
TGTGCCAGCAGTTACGACATCTACGAGCAGTACTTC	CASSYDIYEQYF	TRBV6-5	TRBJ2-7	once	-
TGTGCCACCAGAGCGGTCGGGGGGGCACAATCAGATACGCAGTATTTT	CATRAVGGAQSDTQYF	TRBV15	TRBJ2-3	-	TRBD2
TGTGCCAGTAGTACCCAGGGCTCTGCCGCCACTGAAGCTTTCTTT	CASSTQGSAATEAFF	TRBV19	TRBJ1-1	-	-
TGTGCCAGCAGCCAGACAGGGGGGCACACTGAAGCTTTCTTT	CASSQTGGHTEAFF	TRBV11-2	TRBJ1-1	-	TRBD1
TGTGCCAGCTCACCAGACAAAGCTAATGAAAAACTGTTTTTT	CASSPDKANEKLFF	TRBV18	TRBJ1-4	-	-